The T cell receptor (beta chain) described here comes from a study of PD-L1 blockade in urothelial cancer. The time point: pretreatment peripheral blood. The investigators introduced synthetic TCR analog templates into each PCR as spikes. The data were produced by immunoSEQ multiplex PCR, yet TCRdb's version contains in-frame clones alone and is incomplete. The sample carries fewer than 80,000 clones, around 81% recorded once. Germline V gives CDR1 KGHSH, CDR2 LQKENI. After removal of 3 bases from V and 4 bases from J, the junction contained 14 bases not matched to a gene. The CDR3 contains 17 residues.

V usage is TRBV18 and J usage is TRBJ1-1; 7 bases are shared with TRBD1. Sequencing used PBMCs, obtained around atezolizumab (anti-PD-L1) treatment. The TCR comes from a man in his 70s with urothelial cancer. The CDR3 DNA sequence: TGTGCCAGCTCACCTAATCCGACAGGGACGACTGGCACTGAAGCTTTCTTT. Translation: CASSPNPTGTTGTEAFF.